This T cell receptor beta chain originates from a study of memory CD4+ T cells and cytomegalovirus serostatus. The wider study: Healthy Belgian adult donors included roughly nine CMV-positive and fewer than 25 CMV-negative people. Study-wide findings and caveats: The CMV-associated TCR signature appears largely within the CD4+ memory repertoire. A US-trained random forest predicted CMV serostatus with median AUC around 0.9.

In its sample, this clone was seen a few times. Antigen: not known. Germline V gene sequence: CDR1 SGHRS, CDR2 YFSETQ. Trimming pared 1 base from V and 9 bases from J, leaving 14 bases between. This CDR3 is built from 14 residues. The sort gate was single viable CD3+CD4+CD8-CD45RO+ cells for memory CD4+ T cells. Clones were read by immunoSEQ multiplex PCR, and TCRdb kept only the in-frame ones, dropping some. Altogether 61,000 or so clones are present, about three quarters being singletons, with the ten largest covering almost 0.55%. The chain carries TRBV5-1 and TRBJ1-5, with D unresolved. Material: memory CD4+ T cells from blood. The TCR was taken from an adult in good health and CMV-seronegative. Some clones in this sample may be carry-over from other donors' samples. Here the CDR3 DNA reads TGCGCCAGCAGCTTGACCTTGTCGGCTGGGCCCCAGCATTTT. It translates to CASSLTLSAGPQHF.